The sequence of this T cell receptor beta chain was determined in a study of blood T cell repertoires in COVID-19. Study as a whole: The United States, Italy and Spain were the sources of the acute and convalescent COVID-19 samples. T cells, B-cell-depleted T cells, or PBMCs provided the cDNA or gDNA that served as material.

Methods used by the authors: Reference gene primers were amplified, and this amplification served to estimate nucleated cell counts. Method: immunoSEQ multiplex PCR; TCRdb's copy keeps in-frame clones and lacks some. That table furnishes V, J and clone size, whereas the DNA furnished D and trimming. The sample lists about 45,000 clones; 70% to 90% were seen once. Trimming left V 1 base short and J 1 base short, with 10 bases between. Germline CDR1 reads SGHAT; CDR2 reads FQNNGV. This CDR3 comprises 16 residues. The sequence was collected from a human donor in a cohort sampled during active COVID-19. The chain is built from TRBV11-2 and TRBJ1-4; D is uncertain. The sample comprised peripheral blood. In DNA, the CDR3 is TGTGCCAGCAGCTTAGGAGGGTTGGGAACTAATGAAAAACTGTTTTTT. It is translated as CASSLGGLGTNEKLFF.